This T cell receptor (beta chain) was identified in a study of OX40 agonist ivuxolimab in advanced cancers. Generated by immunoSEQ multiplex PCR, the TCRdb table keeps only in-frame clones and is missing some. Of roughly 62,000 clones listed, 80% to 95% are singletons. Germline V gene sequence: CDR1 GTSNPN, CDR2 SVGIG (reference sequence). The V end was cut by 6 bases, the J end by 3 bases, with 11 bases between. This CDR3 spans 13 amino acids. To note about this clone: Its antigen remains unidentified.

Baseline, cycle 4 day 1, and cycle 7 day 1 were the blood sampling points. The study's findings and limits: The study did not work out the antigen specificity of the expanded peripheral T cells.

The chain employs TRBV30 and TRBJ1-4; D gene uncertain. The receptor comes from an adult with an advanced solid tumor such as melanoma, head and neck, liver or kidney cancer. The specimen comprised CD4+ or CD8+ T cells sorted from blood, sampled in a trial of the OX40 agonist ivuxolimab. CDR3 sequence (DNA): TGTGCCTGCAAAGCGTCCGCTAATGAAAAACTGTTTTTT. Translation gives CACKASANEKLFF.